The clone carrying this T cell receptor (beta chain) was detected many times. Treatment of the sample: PENTA 11 planned treatment interruption arm or continuous ART arm. Naive CD4+ CD45RA+ CD45RO- T cells were sorted from thawed PBMCs. A 3' RACE protocol on RNA, with unique molecular identifiers, produced the TCR library. TCRdb used MiXCR to reprocess the 3' RACE reads, holding one entry per CDR3 protein. The top ten clones hold roughly 1% of a sample with approximately 95,000 distinct CDR3 sequences, around 6.9% of them seen once. The data originate from a study of HIV-infected children after antiretroviral therapy interruption. The germline V gene has CDR1 SGHNT and CDR2 YENEEA. The germline V and J ends were trimmed by 2 bases and 3 bases, with 6 bases remaining between them. The length of the CDR3 is 13 residues.

This sequence joins TRBV11-3 and TRBJ2-3; D remains unclear. The receptor was derived from a pool of human donors with HIV. The sample consisted of CD45RA+ CD4+ T cells from PBMCs, pooled from several time points, taken from a donor given antiretroviral therapy, either interrupted or continuous. The subset: naive CD4+ CD45RA+ CD45RO- T cells. The CDR3 DNA reads as TGTGCCAGCAGCTTATGGGCGACAGATACGCAGTATTTT. It yields the protein CASSLWATDTQYF.